This TCR beta chain was profiled in a study of cytomegalovirus exposure and HLA in healthy donors. Study information: The roughly 130 validation repertoires used the same platform as the roughly 700 first-cohort repertoires (as reported by a later analysis).

Clones were sequenced by immunoSEQ multiplex PCR, and TCRdb holds only the in-frame ones, with some missing. The table lists some 200,000 clones, approximately 86% of them singletons. General observations from the study: The finding came from a later analysis; first-cohort TCR clusters tended to co-occur in the approximately 120 validation repertoires. The CMV antigen specificity of three CMV-associated chains was confirmed through in vitro analysis. The study listed roughly 150 cytomegalovirus-associated TCR beta chains.

V shed 5 bases, J shed 1 base, and the junction held 15 bases outside the gene matches. Germline CDR1 MNHEY, CDR2 SMNVEV (reference sequence). The CDR3 totals 20 residues. As to this clone: Its antigen remains unknown.

The V and J genes are TRBV27 and TRBJ1-6; 9 bases align to TRBD1. The TCR sequence derives from a man younger than 45 in good health and CMV-seropositive. Material: PBMCs. The CDR3 spells CASSPTPGQGLRSYNSPLHF. CDR3 DNA: TGTGCCAGCAGTCCGACCCCGGGACAGGGACTAAGGTCCTATAATTCACCCCTCCACTTT.